The rows below give T cell receptor beta chains drawn from one sample of a study of shared clonotypes between healthy human individuals. The repertoire was sequenced with immunoSEQ multiplex PCR; TCRdb's copy has only in-frame clones and lacks some. In the table there are roughly 2 million clones, almost 96% of which are singletons. Input material: naive CD4+ T cells sorted from blood. Receptors originate from a young man in good health. Each CDR3 is given with its conserved first and last residue. Fields, in order: clone size, V gene, J gene, CDR3 protein. Clone size is shown for a subset of rows, as once, few, many or a class of expanded clone.

-	TRBV28	TRBJ1-1	CASSLRTGDTEAFF
once	TRBV2	TRBJ2-7	CAAWDRASYEQYF
-	TRBV13	TRBJ1-6	CASSLQGLGAYSPLHF
-	TRBV5-1	TRBJ2-2	CASSLIPGGGTGELFF
-	TRBV7-9	TRBJ2-7	CASSLRVPGQGTYEQYF
-	TRBV28	TRBJ1-2	CASSPRGGDYGYTF
-	TRBV7-2	TRBJ1-5	CASSLEAEGRGASPQHF
-	TRBV11-2	TRBJ2-3	CASSPPWAHTDTQYF
-	TRBV6-5	TRBJ2-2	CASRSGQGTGELFF
-	TRBV7-8	TRBJ1-6	CASSLEGGGSPLHF
-	TRBV5-1	TRBJ2-3	CASSLTSGLQDTQYF
-	TRBV28	TRBJ1-2	CASGGGGPNYGYTF
-	TRBV5-1	TRBJ1-3	CASSLLQGAGNTIYF
once	TRBV5-1	TRBJ2-7	CASSLGGSGSPYEQYF
-	TRBV18	TRBJ2-5	CASSPPGIGMGETQYF
-	TRBV9	TRBJ1-4	CASSVGGVVDEKLFF
-	TRBV2	TRBJ2-7	CASSAQGVRRYEQYF
-	TRBV6-1	TRBJ2-5	CASSEGGRHGRETQYF
-	TRBV6-1	TRBJ1-2	CASQQGNYGYTF
-	TRBV4-1	TRBJ2-1	CASSLDKDSSSYNEQFF
-	TRBV30	TRBJ1-5	CAPLRKPQHF
-	TRBV11-2	TRBJ2-7	CASSFSDLLSYEQYF